The following is a T cell receptor beta chain sequence with its context. The antigen this receptor binds is unknown. It has no much larger one-base neighbor in the sample; base qualities were not kept. The data originate from a study of radiotherapy plus CTLA-4 blockade in lung cancer (dated by TCRdb to 2016 to 2019). Study-level background: Among enrolled patients, approximately 18% had an objective response and 25% to 35% reached disease control.

The library came from the immunoSEQ multiplex PCR assay. TCRdb holds this immuneACCESS table with in-frame rearrangements only. Some clones are missing; in checked studies, unresolved V genes explain under half, and the rest has no known cause. The sample table records roughly 90,000 clones; 88% of these occur just once. Clones ranked in the top ten supply approximately 5% of the sample. Focal radiation therapy combined with CTLA-4 blockade (ipilimumab) was tested in patients with chemo-refractory metastatic non-small-cell lung cancer. Trimming at the junction amounts to 0 bases on V and 4 bases on J, and the germline ends lie 6 bases apart. Reading the germline V gene (reference sequence) gives CDR1 LNHDA and CDR2 SQIVND. The CDR3, cysteine through phenylalanine, is 13 amino acids long. CDR3 DNA is the only sequence kept; it has 39 bases, read in frame from the first base. Study-wide findings and limitations: After treatment with radiotherapy and ipilimumab, TCR clones that originated in tumors expanded in peripheral blood. Increased serum interferon-beta after radiation, together with early dynamic changes in blood T cell clones, were reported to be the strongest predictors of response.

Sequencing used peripheral blood, obtained from a patient treated with radiotherapy plus ipilimumab. The chain links TRBV19 with TRBJ1-2, with the D segment identity uncertain. This TCR came from a human donor with non-small cell lung cancer that progressed on radiotherapy plus ipilimumab. This receptor has the CDR3 CASSIDTVYGYTF. The DNA sequence reads TGTGCCAGTAGTATAGATACAGTCTATGGCTACACCTTC.